The 7 T cell receptor beta chains in this list originate from one sample, sequenced in a study of blood T cell repertoires in COVID-19 (dated by TCRdb to between 2020 and 2021). Library method: the immunoSEQ multiplex PCR assay. In TCRdb, the immuneACCESS table is reduced to in-frame sequences with V and J assigned. These tables do not hold every clone; where another copy was compared, an unresolved V gene accounts for under half, and the others remain unexplained. In all, the sample holds over 130,000 clones, and around four fifths of those were seen once. The top ten constitute less than 2.5% of the sample. Sequencing used peripheral blood. Receptor source: an older man with acute or convalescent COVID-19.

The chain links TRBV2 to TRBJ2-5; the match to TRBD2 covers 7 bases. The V gene end was trimmed by 1 base and the J gene end by 5 bases; junction bases not matched to a gene: 13. CDR3 length equals 17 residues. Per the germline V gene, CDR1 is SNHLY and CDR2 is FYNNEI. The CDR3 DNA reads TGTGCCAGCAGTGAAGACCTCTCGACGGGGAGGGGTGAGACCCAGTACTTC. Its protein product is CASSEDLSTGRGETQYF.

The J gene is TRBJ1-4, the V gene TRBV19; TRBD1 matches 7 bases. With V trimmed by 6 bases and J by 5 bases, 6 bases remained unmatched. CDR3 length: 14 amino acids. CDR1 is LNHDA, CDR2 SQIVND, per germline (reference sequence). The CDR3 here is CASSNRDSNEKLFF. In DNA, the CDR3 is TGTGCCAGTAGCAACCGGGACAGCAATGAAAAACTGTTTTTT.

The gene calls are TRBV27 and TRBJ2-1; 9 nucleotides agree with TRBD1. The CDR3 runs 16 residues. The V gene end was trimmed by 1 base and the J gene end by 6 bases; junction bases not matched to a gene: 7. CDR1 MNHEY and CDR2 SMNVEV come from the germline V gene (reference sequence). CDR3 protein: CASSLLKGQGPNEQFF. CDR3 bases: TGTGCCAGCAGTTTATTAAAGGGACAGGGACCCAATGAGCAGTTCTTC.

This chain links TRBV2 with TRBJ2-7; the D gene is possibly TRBD1 (7 bases). From germline, CDR1 is SNHLY and CDR2 FYNNEI. The CDR3 loop spans 14 amino acids. The V gene lost 8 bases and the J gene lost 3 bases, with 17 bases spanning the gap. As DNA, the CDR3 is TGTGCCAGCGGAGGGGGCGAGGCACTCTACGAGCAGTACTTC. Its translation: CASGGGEALYEQYF. Together with reference TRBV2 and TRBJ2-7, the CDR3 gives the full variable domain: EPEVTQTPSHQVTQMGQEVILRCVPISNHLYFYWYRQILGQKVEFLVSFYNNEISEKSEIFDDQFSVERPDGSNFTLKIRSTKLEDSAMYFCASGGGEALYEQYFGPGTRLTVT.

The genes are TRBV28 and TRBJ1-3, with 10 bases matching TRBD1. J was trimmed by 0 bases and V by 6 bases; bases with no gene match: 5. Per the germline V gene, CDR1 is MDHEN and CDR2 is SYDVKM. This CDR3 region has 16 residues. In DNA, the CDR3 is TGTGCCAGCAGCCGGACAGGGGGGATCTCTGGAAACACCATATATTTT. It yields the protein CASSRTGGISGNTIYF.

CDR3 nucleotides: TGTGCCAGCAGTGGCGGGGCGGATAATTCACCCCTCCACTTT. Encoded protein: CASSGGADNSPLHF. The chain joins TRBV25-1 to TRBJ1-6, with TRBD1 as a possible D gene (5 bases). Germline CDR1 is MGHDK and CDR2 is SYGVNS. The CDR3 is made up of 14 amino acids. Trimming removed 4 bases from V and 5 bases from J, with 9 bases in between.

The chain combines TRBV25-1 with TRBJ2-7, with D perhaps matching TRBD2 (7 bases). The CDR3 has 14 residues. CDR1 is MGHDK, CDR2 SYGVNS, per germline. The V end was cut by 2 bases, the J end by 7 bases, with 15 bases between. In nucleotides, the CDR3 is TGTGCCAGCAGTGAACGCGGGGGCCCCGAAGAGCAGTACTTC. This translates into CASSERGGPEEQYF.